This TCR beta chain stems from a study of shared clonotypes between healthy human individuals. Overall study results and limits: Clonotypes not shared had lower generation probabilities than those common to all four donors.

Repertoires were generated with immunoSEQ multiplex PCR, while TCRdb's copy carries only in-frame clones and drops some. The table has approximately 2.5 million clones, more than 90% seen once. This CDR3 is built from 15 residues. CDR1 and CDR2 from the germline V gene are MNHNS and SASEGT. V was cut by 7 bases and J by 0 bases, with 15 bases left in between. In this sample, this clone turned up once. Its target is not known. This clonotype was sampled from a man younger than 35 in good health. V gene TRBV6-1 combines with J gene TRBJ1-2; D remains ambiguous. Sample: naive CD4+ T cells sorted from blood. Subset denoted: CD45RA+ positively selected. CDR3 in amino acids: CASKLLTDANYGYTF. Written as DNA, the CDR3 is TGTGCCAGCAAGCTCCTTACGGACGCTAACTATGGCTACACCTTC.